These 3 T cell receptor beta chains were all obtained from the same sample, sequenced in a study of cytomegalovirus exposure and HLA in healthy donors. PCR employed 60 Vbeta and 13 Jbeta primers. Only in-frame clones appear in the TCRdb table, and some are missing; sequencing was by immunoSEQ multiplex PCR. The sample records roughly 93,000 clones, just over 75% being singletons. Sequenced input: PBMCs. These receptors came from a man younger than 45 in good health and CMV-seronegative.

The chain employs TRBV7-2 and TRBJ2-2; a possible D gene is TRBD1 (6 bases). The CDR3 is 15 amino acids. Per the germline V gene, CDR1 is SGHTA and CDR2 is FQGNSA. Deletions cut 2 bases from V and 5 bases from J, with 12 bases between. In DNA, the CDR3 is TGTGCCAGCAGCTTATCAGGGGTTTCAACCGGGGAGCTGTTTTTT. Amino acids: CASSLSGVSTGELFF.

The V call is TRBV7-9, the J call TRBJ1-2; D gene uncertain. This CDR3 comprises 14 residues. V lost 6 bases and J 4 bases, leaving 15 bases between the germline ends. Germline V gene lookup returns CDR1 SEHNR and CDR2 FQNEAQ (reference sequence). CDR3 nucleotides: TGTGCCAGCAGTACCTCATCCGGGGTCTATGGCTACACCTTC. This encodes CASSTSSGVYGYTF.

This sequence joins TRBV25-1 and TRBJ1-2; 11 nucleotides align to TRBD1. The CDR3 consists of 13 residues. Germline V gene sequence: CDR1 MGHDK, CDR2 SYGVNS. V was pared by 8 bases and J by 6 bases, with 5 bases of the junction left unmatched. CDR3 sequence: CASRGQGANGYTF. In DNA, the CDR3 is TGTGCCAGCCGCGGACAGGGGGCGAATGGCTACACCTTC.